This entry describes one TCR beta chain. Its antigen is unknown. This sample stems from a study of T cell responses to AZD1222 COVID-19 vaccine. Pooling covered second doses at about 4 or about 12 weeks. Study findings and constraints: After two AZD1222 doses, spike-specific TCR breadth and depth rose versus day 0. Repertoires were obtained solely post-peak T cell response. Mostly white British, mostly female donors; authors suggested clonal diversity may be underestimated.

There are 16 residues in the CDR3. Trimming removed 1 base at V and 5 bases at J, with 17 bases between. Germline lookup yields CDR1 LGHDT and CDR2 YNNKEL (reference sequence). Assay: immunoSEQ multiplex PCR; the TCRdb copy retains only in-frame clones and omits some. The sample has some 150,000 clones; roughly 86% are singletons. The chain has TRBV3-1 (or the pseudogene TRBV3-2) and TRBJ1-2, with unresolved D. Sequences were derived from peripheral blood, sampled 28 days after the second AZD1222 dose. This TCR derives from an adult who received the AZD1222 COVID-19 vaccine. DNA for the CDR3: TGTGCCAGCAGCCAAGGAAATGTGGGCACTGCTTATGGCTACACCTTC. It is translated as CASSQGNVGTAYGYTF.